The 25 T cell receptor beta chains below were found in one sample sequenced in a study of human T cells and chemical hapten exposure. TCRdb re-called the RACE reads with MiXCR, one entry per CDR3 protein. The sample holds hundreds of thousands of distinct CDR3 sequences; around 6% are singletons and the top ten take over 5.5%. Specified time point: patch test 2, 6 weeks after DPC sensitization. Treatment in this sample: therapeutic diphenylcyclopropenone sensitization with weekly scalp DPC. The specimen comprised whole blood, sampled in connection with sensitization to the hapten diphenylcyclopropenone (DPC). These receptors all come from a woman between 18 and 30 years old with alopecia areata. Some clones in this sample may be carry-over from other donors' samples.

Only a few counts were recorded for this clonotype. The rearrangement links TRBV9 to TRBJ2-3; 7 positions agree with TRBD2. The J segment lost 4 bases and the V segment lost 3 bases, leaving 5 bases of the junction unmatched. The germline gives CDR1 SGDLS, CDR2 YYNGEE. CDR3 length: 14 residues. CDR3 bases: TGTGCCAGCAGCGGCCTAGCGGTCTCAGATACGCAGTATTTT. Amino acids: CASSGLAVSDTQYF.

There are many counts of this clonotype. The chain uses TRBV28 and TRBJ1-2; no definite D call. V was cut by 1 base and J by 2 bases, with 8 bases left in between. The CDR3 is 14 amino acids. Germline V CDR1 and CDR2: MDHEN, SYDVKM. The CDR3 sequence: CASSLLTRNYGYTF. In nucleotides, the CDR3 is TGTGCCAGCAGTTTATTGACCAGAAACTATGGCTACACCTTC.

The sample holds a few counts of this clonotype. The V call is TRBV29-1, the J call TRBJ2-1, with D perhaps given as TRBD1 or TRBD2 (6 bases each). Germline CDR1 and CDR2: SQVTM and ANQGSEA. V lost 7 bases and J 1 base, leaving 17 bases between the germline ends. The CDR3 has 15 residues. CDR3 sequence: CSAPDGGSSYNEQFF. The CDR3 DNA reads TGCAGCGCCCCAGACGGGGGCTCATCCTACAATGAGCAGTTCTTC.

This clonotype has only a few counts. CDR3 DNA sequence: TGTGCCAGCAGCCAAGGGTATGGAGCGGGGGGCTCCTACGAGCAGTACTTC. Its translation: CASSQGYGAGGSYEQYF. The V gene is TRBV3-1, the J gene TRBJ2-7, with TRBD2 matching over 9 bases. CDR3 length: 17 amino acids. In germline, CDR1 is LGHDT, CDR2 YNNKEL (reference sequence). V gave up 1 base and J gave up 0 bases; unmatched junction bases: 7.

This chain connects TRBV6-5 to TRBJ1-4; TRBD1 agrees at 9 bases. Germline V gives CDR1 MNHEY, CDR2 SVGAGI. Trimming cost V 5 bases and J 7 bases; bases outside gene matches: 11. This CDR3 is built from 16 residues. The CDR3 DNA sequence: TGTGCCAGCAGTGCACTAAGGACAGGGGTTTCTGAAAAACTGTTTTTT. Translating it yields CASSALRTGVSEKLFF.

The chain is built from TRBV28 and TRBJ1-6; possible D gene TRBD1, 5 bases. Trimming took off 4 bases at V and 6 bases at J, with 10 bases between the two ends. Germline V CDR1 and CDR2: MDHEN, SYDVKM. The CDR3 loop spans 14 amino acids. The CDR3 nucleotides read TGTGCCAGCAGTTACGGGACGGCTAATTCACCCCTCCACTTT. This encodes CASSYGTANSPLHF.

This clonotype was seen only a few times. The chain combines TRBV4-3 with TRBJ1-4; no definite D call. The CDR3 is 13 residues long. Deletions cut 0 bases from V and 8 bases from J, with 7 bases between. Per germline, CDR1 LGHNA and CDR2 YSLEER. The CDR3 region has the DNA TGCGCCAGCAGCCAAGAAATGGGCGAAAAACTGTTTTTT. Amino acids: CASSQEMGEKLFF.

This clonotype was recorded at least ten times. The chain combines TRBV11-1 with TRBJ1-2; D remains ambiguous. This CDR3 contains 13 residues. Germline V gene data show CDR1 as SGHAT and CDR2 as FQDESV (reference sequence). Trimming removed 1 base from V and 8 bases from J, with 11 bases in between. The chain's CDR3 is CASSLVSGSGYTF. The CDR3 bases are TGTGCCAGCAGCTTAGTCTCCGGGAGCGGCTACACCTTC.

This clonotype was observed many times. The CDR3 is CASSLRGTGVSGANVLTF. The CDR3 coding sequence is TGTGCCAGCAGTTTACGCGGGACAGGCGTCTCTGGGGCCAACGTCCTGACTTTC. This chain links TRBV27 with TRBJ2-6; TRBD1 agrees at 8 bases. Germline V gives CDR1 MNHEY, CDR2 SMNVEV (reference sequence). V lost 2 bases to trimming and J lost 0 bases; unmatched junction nucleotides: 6. The CDR3 runs to 18 residues.

This clonotype came up many times. The CDR3 coding sequence is TGTGCCAGCAGTTACAGTTTCGATTCGAGGGGTTCACCCCTCCACTTT. This encodes CASSYSFDSRGSPLHF. J is TRBJ1-6 and V is TRBV6-6; D is perhaps TRBD1 (5 bases). With 2 bases removed from V and 9 bases from J, the gap between germline ends came to 17 bases. Germline V gene sequence: CDR1 MNHNY, CDR2 SVGAGI (reference sequence). This CDR3 spans 16 amino acids.

This clonotype was recorded only once. This clone may be a read error of a much larger clone one base away. The J gene is TRBJ2-2, the V gene TRBV6-1; D remains unclear. This CDR3 spans 14 amino acids. CDR1 MNHNS and CDR2 SASEGT come from the germline V gene. The CDR3 DNA sequence: TGTACCAGCAGTAACCCCTGGGCCGCCGGGGAGCTGTTTTTT. Translating it yields CTSSNPWAAGELFF.

This clonotype was counted many times. V usage is TRBV11-2 and J usage is TRBJ2-1; D gene uncertain. The CDR3 spans 14 residues. In germline, CDR1 is SGHAT, CDR2 FQNNGV. Trimming stripped 7 bases from V and 8 bases from J, with 18 bases between. CDR3 loop: CASTPAPRADEQFF. The CDR3 nucleotides are TGTGCCAGCACCCCGGCCCCCCGAGCCGATGAGCAGTTCTTC.

This chain joins TRBV29-1 and TRBJ1-1; D is perhaps TRBD1 (5 bases). Germline V gene data show CDR1 as SQVTM and CDR2 as ANQGSEA. The CDR3 runs to 13 residues. The V end was cut by 6 bases, the J end by 0 bases, with 11 bases between. This chain's CDR3 is CSVGVTMNTEAFF. The CDR3 nucleotides are TGCAGCGTGGGGGTGACCATGAACACTGAAGCTTTCTTT. The full variable domain, its missing parts supplied by reference TRBV29-1 and TRBJ1-1, is SAVISQKPSRDICQRGTSLTIQCQVDSQVTMMFWYRQQPGQSLTLIATANQGSEATYESGFVIDKFPISRPNLTFSTLTVSNMSPEDSSIYLCSVGVTMNTEAFFGQGTRLTVV.

The V gene is TRBV6-6, the J gene TRBJ1-4; 8 positions match TRBD1. The junction had 7 bases not matched to a gene; V was cut back by 8 bases and J by 5 bases. This CDR3 is built from 14 residues. The germline V gene encodes CDR1 MNHNY and CDR2 SVGAGI (reference sequence). This CDR3 reads CASLRGLGNEKLFF. Written as DNA, the CDR3 is TGTGCCAGCCTCAGGGGGCTGGGGAATGAAAAACTGTTTTTT.

This rearrangement joins TRBV7-6 to TRBJ2-3, with D possibly being TRBD2 (6 bases). Germline CDR1 and CDR2: SGHVS and FNYEAQ. The CDR3 consists of 15 residues. V lost 4 bases and J 2 bases, leaving 13 bases between the germline ends. CDR3 in DNA: TGTGCCAGCAGCTCCTTAGCGGTGCACACAGATACGCAGTATTTT. Its protein is CASSSLAVHTDTQYF.

This clonotype came up many times. The CDR3 loop reads CSVIHQGYEQYF. CDR3 bases: TGCAGCGTGATTCACCAGGGATACGAGCAGTACTTC. The chain is built from TRBV29-1 and TRBJ2-7; tentatively, D is TRBD1 (5 bases). CDR1 and CDR2 from the germline V gene are SQVTM and ANQGSEA. V was cut by 6 bases and J by 4 bases, with 13 bases left in between. The CDR3 loop spans 12 amino acids.

This clonotype was detected a few times. V gene TRBV20-1 combines with J gene TRBJ2-7; TRBD1 aligns across 7 bases. V gave up 0 bases and J gave up 1 base; unmatched junction bases: 6. The CDR3 sequence is 15 residues long. From germline, CDR1 is DFQATT and CDR2 SNEGSKA (reference sequence). The CDR3 bases are TGCAGTGCTAGAGATCCGGGACAGATTTCCTACGAGCAGTACTTC. Protein sequence: CSARDPGQISYEQYF.

This clonotype appeared many times. CDR3 sequence reads: CASSLLVSSSSDTQYF. CDR3 nucleotide sequence: TGTGCCAGCAGCTTACTCGTGTCTAGCTCTTCAGATACGCAGTATTTT. The chain has TRBV7-9 and TRBJ2-3, with a tentative D call TRBD2 (5 bases). The CDR3 is 16 residues long. V lost 2 bases and J 4 bases, leaving 16 bases between the germline ends. CDR1 is SEHNR, CDR2 FQNEAQ, per germline (reference sequence). Full variable domain (missing parts from reference TRBV7-9 and TRBJ2-3): DTGVSQNPRHKITKRGQNVTFRCDPISEHNRLYWYRQTLGQGPEFLTYFQNEAQLEKSRLLSDRFSAERPKGSFSTLEIQRTEQGDSAMYLCASSLLVSSSSDTQYFGPGTRLTVL.

This clonotype has at least ten counts. The chain recombines TRBV14 with TRBJ1-1; D gene ambiguous. Trimming took off 0 bases at V and 4 bases at J, with 9 bases between the two ends. Germline CDR1 SGHDN, CDR2 FVKESK. The CDR3 contains 14 residues. CDR3 bases: TGTGCCAGCAGCCAAGAAATAACTAGCACTGAAGCTTTCTTT. Residues: CASSQEITSTEAFF.

Comment on this clonotype: Being one base from a much bigger clone, this may be a read error. This sequence joins TRBV6-6 and TRBJ2-1; TRBD1 is a possible D gene (6 bases). The germline gives CDR1 MNHNY, CDR2 SVGAGI (reference sequence). CDR3 size: 12 residues. As DNA, the CDR3 is TGTACCAGCAGTTACAGGGAAAATGAGCAGTTCTTC. This codes for CTSSYRENEQFF.

This clonotype was detected ten times or more. The rearrangement links TRBV20-1 to TRBJ1-2; TRBD1 agrees at 9 bases. Per the germline V gene, CDR1 is DFQATT and CDR2 is SNEGSKA (reference sequence). Trimming took 6 bases from V and 4 from J; bases not matched to a gene: 12. The CDR3 totals 15 residues. The CDR3 sequence is CSAGTGTGLSYGYTF. The CDR3 coding sequence is TGCAGTGCGGGAACCGGGACAGGGCTTTCCTATGGCTACACCTTC.

The chain recombines TRBV6-5 with TRBJ2-7; 7 nucleotides line up with TRBD1. The CDR3 consists of 16 residues. From germline, CDR1 is MNHEY and CDR2 SVGAGI. The ends lost 0 bases at V and 2 bases at J; junction bases unmatched: 7. The CDR3 nucleotides read TGTGCCAGCAGTTACTCCACGACAGGGAGCCCCTACGAGCAGTACTTC. It translates to CASSYSTTGSPYEQYF.

The rearrangement uses TRBV6-5 and TRBJ2-1, with 10 bases aligning to TRBD2. CDR1 MNHEY and CDR2 SVGAGI come from the germline V gene. This CDR3 is built from 16 residues. J gave up 5 bases and V 0 bases, and 4 bases lay outside the gene matches. In DNA, the CDR3 is TGTGCCAGCAGTTACTCGTCGAGCGGGGGGGACAATGAGCAGTTCTTC. Its translation: CASSYSSSGGDNEQFF.

This clonotype showed up many times. V is TRBV7-3 and J is TRBJ1-1; tentative D call: TRBD1 (6 bases). Germline V gene data show CDR1 as SGHTA and CDR2 as FQGTGA. Trimming took 5 bases from V and 1 from J, leaving 17 bases between them. The CDR3 sequence is 16 residues long. CDR3 in DNA: TGTGCCAGCAGCACATCGCGAGGGGGAAGGAACACTGAAGCTTTCTTT. Amino acids: CASSTSRGGRNTEAFF.

The V call is TRBV6-5, the J call TRBJ2-6; no definite D call. V lost 2 bases and J lost 2, with 13 bases in between. This CDR3 comprises 17 residues. Germline CDR1 MNHEY, CDR2 SVGAGI. CDR3 coding DNA: TGTGCCAGCAGTTACAAGGGCAGTAACCCTGGGGCCAACGTCCTGACTTTC. Residues: CASSYKGSNPGANVLTF.